Given below is one T cell receptor (beta chain) in context. The antigen this receptor binds is unknown. Base qualities are not at hand, and no much larger clone is one base apart. Libraries were made using the immunoSEQ multiplex PCR assay. A mixture of 60 forward primers for TCR Vbeta segments and 13 reverse primers for TCR Jbeta segments was used in the multiplex PCR. A multiplex PCR assay on genomic DNA amplified the CDR3 region of rearranged TCR beta genes. Amplified TCR beta libraries were sequenced as 87-base-pair reads on the Illumina HiSeq System. The study's processing was this. In a later analysis, 70 million to 95 million unique TCR beta chains were counted across the 690 or so repertoires, and about 9.9 million of these chains were shared by at least two donors. To remove PCR and sequencing errors, raw reads were error-corrected and collapsed into unique sequences using a nearest-neighbor algorithm that merged closely related sequences. Alignment of CDR3 sequences to IMGT reference sequences was used to assign V, D and J gene segments. For a sequence to be retained, at least a six-nucleotide match to both a V gene segment and a J gene segment was required. Rearrangements were classified as productive when the CDR3 lacked stop codons and remained in frame with V and J, and all other rearrangements were classified as non-productive. CDR3 was defined by IMGT convention, running from the second conserved V-encoded cysteine to the conserved J-encoded phenylalanine. In an earlier analysis of around 600 of the donors, sequences lacking an unambiguous match to a single V gene segment were excluded. An earlier analysis of several hundred of the donors called V segments functional above 56.7% productive rearrangements and segregating when the between-donor standard deviation exceeded 5%. To diagnose cytomegalovirus status from the catalog of TCR beta chain sequences, a statistical classification framework was built. In a later analysis, V and J genes were assigned by comparing TCR nucleotide sequences against IMGT/GENE-DB human TR gene sequences. Using the TCRdist pipeline, a later analysis assigned CDR3 sequences along with most-parsimonious VDJ recombination scenarios. In a later analysis, each TCR beta chain was defined by its CDR3 amino acid sequence together with its V-gene family, and reads without a unique V-gene family were excluded. As a way to deal with suspected cross-contamination and a sequencing artifact, a later analysis dropped 450 to 600 nucleotide sequences that were highly shared and had low generation probability. In a later analysis, a clonal expansion index for each public chain was calculated from normalized within-repertoire ranks of inferred template counts. In a later analysis, generation probabilities were computed with a VDJ recombination model fitted to out-of-frame rearrangements, and the resulting probabilities were checked against IGoR. A later analysis scored TCR-TCR, TCR-HLA and TCR-CMV co-occurrence with hypergeometric tests, applying a repertoire-size bias correction to TCR pairs. In a later analysis, false discovery rates were estimated by permuting HLA or CMV assignments 20 times. In a later analysis, co-occurring TCRs were grouped using DBSCAN, with TCRdist sequence similarity added in when clustering inside HLA-allele-positive subsets. Repertoires with fewer than 30,000 or more than 120,000 public chains, plus five repertoires with anomalous nucleotide sharing, were excluded from co-occurrence clustering. TCRdb took over this immuneACCESS table, retaining in-frame rearrangements with V and J assigned. Such tables are incomplete; in checked studies, under half of the missing clones stem from an unresolved V gene, and the remainder is unexplained. From that table come the V and J calls and clone size; the DNA was used to work out D and trimming. The sample profile shows some 150,000 clones; more than 75% of them were found once. The ten most abundant clones make up roughly 3.6% of the sample.

This sample is drawn from a study of cytomegalovirus exposure and HLA in healthy donors (dated by TCRdb to 2017 to 2019). For the study in its entirety: An earlier analysis of roughly 500 of the donors reported more than 250 Gb of sequence data and 117 million unique TCR beta sequences from about 180 million T cells. The aim of the study was to test whether cataloging public T cell receptors could identify signatures of past pathogen exposure. HLA typing covered class I and class II loci at four-digit resolution. Among about 400 genotyped donors of the cohort, an average of around 240,000 unique TCR beta nucleotide sequences was sequenced per donor, of which about 18% were non-productive. A later genetic analysis used genome-wide SNP genotypes for about 65% of the 666 donors, treating that subset as a discovery cohort. The later analysis used no new phenotypic data to find candidate immune exposures, relying instead on TCR beta sequences and their occurrence across donors. The study profiled the T cell repertoires of approximately 700 subjects by immunosequencing and related them to cytomegalovirus serostatus. Donor age, sex, ethnicity and CMV serostatus were compiled alongside the repertoire data. Every discovery cohort repertoire had been produced on one sequencing platform. About 5 DR-DQ haplotypes were handled as single units for association and clustering, since linkage in the cohort was strong. In a later analysis, previously published TCR beta repertoires from about 640 donors were re-analyzed and high-resolution HLA genotyping was added so that TCR occurrence patterns could be studied. About 280 gigabases of sequencing data and 91 million or so unique TCR sequences made up an early release that covered 500 to 700 HLA-typed donors. Of the approximately 400 genotyped donors, approximately 80% fell in the genetic ancestry cluster associated with self-reported Caucasian donors. A separate validation cohort of roughly 120 different subjects was used in addition to the approximately 700-subject first cohort. Typing coverage differed by locus: A, B, C, DRB1 and DQB1 were typed in roughly 629-630 donors, DQA1 in roughly 500, DPA1 in 600 to 610, and DPB1 in approximately 450. In an earlier analysis of a few hundred of the donors, high-throughput TCR beta sequencing was used to judge whether each TCR beta V gene segment behaved as functional or pseudogenic. To predict cytomegalovirus infection status, the study combined high-throughput TCR immunosequencing, statistical association of individual TCRs with disease status, and machine learning.

CDR1 and CDR2, looked up from the germline V gene, are MNHNS and SASEGT. The trim is 1 base for V and 0 bases for J, with a gap of 6 bases between the germline ends. Counted from cysteine to phenylalanine, this CDR3 has 15 amino acids. Just CDR3 DNA is preserved here, 45 bases in frame from base 1. The cohort was made up of several hundred healthy bone marrow donors. Cohort members were all nominally healthy when sampled, although unrecorded immune exposures were likely present. CMV serostatus was positive for approximately 300 and negative for about 55% of the 666 cohort members, and was not recorded for this donor. A peripheral blood sample was collected from each donor, and TCR beta sequencing was performed on peripheral blood mononuclear cells. Genomic DNA was extracted from the blood cell samples with the Qiagen DNeasy Blood Extraction Kit. Here is what the overall study found, with its caveats: According to a later genetic analysis, donors in an Asian-associated ancestry cluster had fewer N-insertions in productive TCRs than the approximately 670-donor mean. According to a later analysis, parvovirus B19, influenza, CMV and Epstein-Barr virus appeared linked to several top co-occurrence clusters. Some IMGT-functional V segments, including TRBV6-2 and TRBV6-3, could not be told apart with the 87-base-pair reads, so those segments were excluded. In a later analysis, HLA-associated TCR beta chains were found to be more clonally expanded and to have lower generation probabilities than equally common non-associated chains. The study gave a list of 150 to 200 TCR beta chains associated with cytomegalovirus. A cluster of highly shared sequence variants was judged likely to be a technical artifact of the sequencing pipeline. Broadly in line with IMGT annotations, most TCR beta V segments showed up in productive rearrangements about 87% or about 30% of the time in an earlier analysis of a few hundred of the donors. Linkage disequilibrium might explain the correlated functional status among segregating V segments, but an unknown experimental factor could not be ruled out. V-gene and J-gene trimming of TCR beta chains was associated with a missense DCLRE1C variant in a later genetic analysis, and the association was replicated in an independent cohort. In both the original and validation cohorts, the classifier was reported to diagnose cytomegalovirus status with high specificity and sensitivity. A later analysis found that most CMV-associated TCR beta chains appeared HLA-restricted, with HLA associations seemingly driven largely by CMV exposure. According to a later analysis, TCR association rates differed among HLA loci, with DRB1 alleles showing the most associated TCRs and HLA-C alleles showing the fewest. Immune exposure information for the cohort was limited to CMV serostatus. A later analysis associated about 18,000 TCR beta sequences with specific HLA alleles at a false discovery rate of 0.05. A further reported finding was that TCR beta sequences accurately predicted the HLA-A and HLA-B alleles for most subjects in the first cohort. Roughly uniform sequencing depth across donors was assumed in presence/absence analyses, although this assumption may not hold. Because counts were too low, around 17 rarely observed V segments, including chromosome 9 orphons, were left out of the earlier analysis of a few hundred of the donors. Strong co-occurrence of HLA alleles, especially DR and DQ, made assigning TCR associations to individual alleles difficult. This cohort had only TCR beta chains sequenced, and the lack of alpha or paired-chain data limited which features could be detected. Most TCR sequences were seen in very few donors, while some public TCRs were found in many individuals. HLA typing was unavailable for some donors at each locus, so association tests used only the typed subset. Three of the identified cytomegalovirus-associated TCR beta chains were confirmed in vitro to be specific for cytomegalovirus antigens. According to the authors, the approach could potentially be generalized to other disease states and immunological phenotypes.

This clonotype was sampled from a human donor in good health. Sequenced sample: PBMCs. The rearranged segments are TRBV6-1 and TRBJ2-2; the D region possibly corresponds to TRBD1 (5 bases align). The nucleotide sequence is TGTGCCAGCAGTGAAGGGACACCGAACACCGGGGAGCTGTTTTTT. This translates into CASSEGTPNTGELFF.